This passage covers 9 T cell receptor beta chains from one sample sequenced in a study of beta chain features in type 1 diabetes. The sequenced template was cDNA made from the entire isolated RNA. Method: immunoSEQ multiplex PCR; TCRdb's copy keeps in-frame clones and lacks some. The sample records 300,000 to 450,000 clones, roughly 13% being singletons. Which antigens these TCRs recognize remains unknown. Study-wide findings and caveats: There was a moderate but significant shortening of TCRB CDR3s in all four CD4+ subsets of Type 1 diabetes patients.

Material for sequencing was naive CD4+ T cells from blood. The receptor source for this set is a woman aged 18 to 35 with type 1 diabetes.

This clone was counted a few times. This chain links TRBV5-6 with TRBJ2-1, with TRBD1 matching 12 bases. This CDR3 contains 15 residues. V dropped 5 bases and J dropped 10; count of bases not matched to a gene: 10. CDR1 SGHDT and CDR2 YYEEEE come from the germline V gene. The CDR3 loop is CASRWDRGRLGEQFF. CDR3 DNA sequence: TGTGCCAGCAGGTGGGACAGGGGGCGGTTAGGAGAGCAGTTCTTC.

The genes are TRBV11-2 and TRBJ2-7; TRBD1 might be the D (5 bases). Trimming took 0 bases from V and 6 from J, leaving 12 bases between them. CDR3 length: 14 amino acids. Germline V lookup: CDR1 SGHAT, CDR2 FQNNGV. Here the CDR3 reads CASSLEISRAEQYF. In DNA form, the CDR3 reads TGTGCCAGCAGCTTAGAAATTAGCAGGGCCGAGCAGTACTTC.

This chain joins TRBV27 and TRBJ1-1, with 8 bases fitting TRBD1. This CDR3 has 17 residues. CDR1 and CDR2 from the germline V gene are MNHEY and SMNVEV (reference sequence). J gave up 0 bases and V 6 bases, and 12 bases lay outside the gene matches. The CDR3 bases are TGTGCCAGCAGGAAGGACAGGGCGCCCCCGCTGAACACTGAAGCTTTCTTT. Translated, it gives CASRKDRAPPLNTEAFF.

The rearrangement links TRBV2 to TRBJ1-6; no firm D call. This CDR3 is 15 amino acids long. Trimming removed 4 bases from V and 9 bases from J, with 16 bases in between. From germline, CDR1 is SNHLY and CDR2 FYNNEI. The DNA for the CDR3 is TGTGCCAGCAGTGTAGGAGGAGTTCTCCGTTCACCCCTCCACTTT. As protein: CASSVGGVLRSPLHF.

The chain joins TRBV15 to TRBJ2-7; 14 bases map to TRBD2. This CDR3 comprises 16 residues. Trimming cost V 0 bases and J 7 bases; bases outside gene matches: 5. Germline-derived CDR1 and CDR2 are LNHNV and YYDKDF (reference sequence). The CDR3 nucleotides are TGTGCCACCAGCAGAGATCCGGGACTAGCGGGAGATGAGCAGTACTTC. Protein: CATSRDPGLAGDEQYF.

The genes are TRBV9 and TRBJ2-7, with 10 bases identical to TRBD2. This CDR3 is built from 15 residues. Germline CDR1 is SGDLS and CDR2 is YYNGEE. The trim removed 0 bases at V and 6 bases at J, leaving 6 bases unmatched. The CDR3 nucleotides read TGTGCCAGCAGCGTAGACAGCGGGAGGGCCGGCGAGCAGTACTTC. Protein: CASSVDSGRAGEQYF.

The rearrangement links TRBV27 to TRBJ2-1; TRBD2 might be the D (7 bases). Looked up from germline, CDR1 is MNHEY and CDR2 is SMNVEV (reference sequence). This CDR3 is 13 amino acids long. The germline V and J ends were trimmed by 2 bases and 6 bases, with 8 bases remaining between them. The CDR3 sequence is CASSLAGANEQFF. The CDR3, as DNA: TGTGCCAGCAGTTTAGCGGGGGCCAATGAGCAGTTCTTC.

The chain links TRBV28 to TRBJ1-1; the D is unclear. Trimming cost V 7 bases and J 3 bases, with 9 bases left between them. This CDR3 is 12 amino acids long. Per the germline V gene, CDR1 is MDHEN and CDR2 is SYDVKM. The CDR3 DNA reads as TGTGCCAGCACTACACTATACACTGAAGCTTTCTTT. It specifies CASTTLYTEAFF.

A few counts support this clone. CDR3 sequence (DNA): TGTGCCAGCAGCCAAGGGACAGGTACCTACAATGAGCAGTTCTTC. It is translated as CASSQGTGTYNEQFF. This chain joins TRBV5-4 and TRBJ2-1; 8 bases are a match to TRBD1. The length of the CDR3 is 15 residues. V lost 4 bases to trimming and J lost 2 bases; unmatched junction nucleotides: 5. In germline, CDR1 is SGHNT, CDR2 YYREEE (reference sequence). Complete variable domain (other parts from reference TRBV5-4 and TRBJ2-1): ETGVTQSPTHLIKTRGQQVTLRCSSQSGHNTVSWYQQALGQGPQFIFQYYREEENGRGNFPPRFSGLQFPNYSSELNVNALELDDSALYLCASSQGTGTYNEQFFGPGTRLTVL.